What follows describes a single T cell receptor (beta chain). There are 16 residues in the CDR3. Germline V gene lookup returns CDR1 SNHLY and CDR2 FYNNEI. V lost 4 bases, J lost 14 bases, and 24 bases lay in between. This sample is drawn from a study of shared clonotypes between healthy human individuals. Study-level background: The donors, a couple of women and three men, were aged 18 to 49.

Sequencing used immunoSEQ multiplex PCR; TCRdb keeps in-frame clones, though not all of them. Of around 2,000,000 clones detected, approximately 94% appear once; the ten largest clones hold 1% to 1.3%. Naive CD8 cells were CD45RO-negative, positively selected for CCR7, excluding terminally differentiated effector memory CD45RA+ cells. Donors were healthy HIV-negative adults without recently reported acute infections or vaccinations. Sequenced: naive CD8+ T cells sorted from blood. V gene TRBV2 combines with J gene TRBJ1-6; possible D gene TRBD1, 5 bases. This TCR came from a man between 18 and 35 years old in good health. CDR3 residues: CASSAPDGLGGVALHF. CDR3 DNA: TGTGCCAGCAGTGCCCCGGACGGCCTGGGGGGAGTGGCCCTCCACTTT.